Below, 3 T cell receptor beta chains from the same sample are listed, as sequenced in a study of lymphopenia after photon versus proton radiotherapy. Generated by immunoSEQ multiplex PCR, the TCRdb table keeps only in-frame clones and is missing some. Among approximately 5,000 clones listed, about two thirds were seen once. Source: peripheral blood, taken from a patient treated with proton-based radiotherapy. The receptors shown here come from an elderly man with esophageal cancer.

The chain links TRBV11-3 to TRBJ1-5; D not certain. This CDR3 spans 13 amino acids. Trimming cost V 5 bases and J 7 bases, with 12 bases left between them. Germline lookup yields CDR1 SGHNT and CDR2 YENEEA. The CDR3 sequence is CASSEPGEQPQHF. The CDR3 DNA reads as TGTGCCAGCAGCGAACCGGGAGAACAGCCCCAGCATTTT. The full variable domain, rest sourced from reference TRBV11-3 and TRBJ1-5, is EAGVVQSPRYKIIEKKQPVAFWCNPISGHNTLYWYLQNLGQGPELLIRYENEEAVDDSQLPKDRFSAERLKGVDSTLKIQPAELGDSAVYLCASSEPGEQPQHFGDGTRLSIL.

This clone was counted between two and nine times. This chain connects TRBV28 to TRBJ1-3; D not resolved. The CDR3 is 13 amino acids. CDR1 is MDHEN and CDR2 is SYDVKM in the germline V gene. V was pared by 6 bases and J by 0 bases, with 6 bases between. CDR3 sequence (DNA): TGTGCCAGCAGCTTAAGCTCTGGAAACACCATATATTTT. Protein sequence: CASSLSSGNTIYF.

V gene TRBV11-3 combines with J gene TRBJ1-6, with TRBD1 identical over 7 bases. With V trimmed by 1 base and J by 18 bases, 12 bases remained unmatched. Per germline, CDR1 SGHNT and CDR2 YENEEA. This CDR3 is built from 14 residues. The CDR3 DNA follows: TGTGCCAGCAGCTTAGTAGACAGGGATCCTACCCCCCACTTT. This gives the protein CASSLVDRDPTPHF.